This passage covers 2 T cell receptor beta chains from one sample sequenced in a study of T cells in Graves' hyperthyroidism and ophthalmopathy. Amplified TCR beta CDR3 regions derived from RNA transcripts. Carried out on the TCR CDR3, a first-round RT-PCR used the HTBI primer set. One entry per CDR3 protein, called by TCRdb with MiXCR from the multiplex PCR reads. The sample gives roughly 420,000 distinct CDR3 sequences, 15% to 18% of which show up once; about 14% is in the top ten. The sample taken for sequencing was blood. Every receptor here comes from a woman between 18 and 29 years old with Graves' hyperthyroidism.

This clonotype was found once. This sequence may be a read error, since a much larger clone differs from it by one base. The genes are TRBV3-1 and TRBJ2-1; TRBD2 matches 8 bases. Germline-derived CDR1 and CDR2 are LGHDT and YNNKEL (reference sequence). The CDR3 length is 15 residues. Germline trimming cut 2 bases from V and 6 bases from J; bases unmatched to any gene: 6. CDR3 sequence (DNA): TGTGCCAGCAGCCAAAAAGCGGGAGTTCCCAATGAGCAGTTCTTC. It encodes CASSQKAGVPNEQFF.

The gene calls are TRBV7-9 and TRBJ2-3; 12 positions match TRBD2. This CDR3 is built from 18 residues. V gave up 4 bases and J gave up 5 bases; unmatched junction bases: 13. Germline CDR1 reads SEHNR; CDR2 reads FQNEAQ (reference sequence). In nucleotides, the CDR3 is TGTGCCAGCAGCTCAAATCGGGGGCTAGCGGGGGGGCGAGATACGCAGTATTTT. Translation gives CASSSNRGLAGGRDTQYF.